These T cell receptor beta chains were read from a single sample in a study of post-analysis software for immune sequencing data. TCRdb independently ran MiXCR on the PCR reads; one entry per CDR3 protein. The table has about 540,000 distinct CDR3 sequences, roughly 34% seen once. The sequenced sample was blood. These receptors were obtained from a girl under 18 with multiple sclerosis. CDR3s include the opening cysteine and the closing phenylalanine or tryptophan. The D gene is left open where the match is weak. Clone size appears in some rows only: once, few, many, or a class for an expanded clone.

J gene	V gene	clone size	D gene	CDR3 DNA	CDR3 protein
TRBJ2-1	TRBV5-1	few	-	TGCGCCAGCAGCTCCACTACTTACAATGAGCAGTTCTTC	CASSSTTYNEQFF
TRBJ2-1	TRBV4-2	few	-	TGTGCCAGCAGCCAGGCCTCCACGGATGAGCAGTTCTTC	CASSQASTDEQFF
TRBJ2-1	TRBV4-1	-	TRBD2	TGCGCCAGCAGCCAAGATCAGGGACTAGCGGGGGGGCGGCTCAATGAGCAGTTCTTC	CASSQDQGLAGGRLNEQFF
TRBJ1-2	TRBV27	-	TRBD1	TGTGCCAGCAGTGGGGGTCGGACAGGGAGGGGCTACACCTTC	CASSGGRTGRGYTF
TRBJ2-5	TRBV7-3	few	TRBD2	TGTGCCAGCAGCCTCCAGCGGGGGGGCATTGAGACCCAGTACTTC	CASSLQRGGIETQYF
TRBJ2-3	TRBV5-1	-	TRBD2	TGCGCCAGCAGCTTGGACGGGGGGGCCGGGGCAGATACGCAGTATTTT	CASSLDGGAGADTQYF
TRBJ2-5	TRBV12-3/TRBV12-4	many	TRBD1	TGTGCCAGCAGTTCGCGGACAGGGGGGGAGACCCAGTACTTC	CASSSRTGGETQYF
TRBJ2-4	TRBV6-2/TRBV6-3	few	-	TGTGCCAGCAGTTACCGACGGGGCTCTCCCAAAAACATTCAGTACTTC	CASSYRRGSPKNIQYF
TRBJ2-1	TRBV27	-	TRBD2	TGTGCCAGCAGCACTAGCGGGGGTTGGGTAGATGAGCAGTTCTTC	CASSTSGGWVDEQFF
TRBJ2-1	TRBV6-5	-	-	TGTGCCAGCAGATCGAATCAGGGGTATGAGCAGTTCTTC	CASRSNQGYEQFF
TRBJ1-2	TRBV20-1	-	-	-	CSGPVGQGAIYGCTF
TRBJ1-5	TRBV20-1	-	TRBD1	TGCAGTGCTCAGGACCGGGACAGGGGGGATCATCAGCCCCAGCATTTT	CSAQDRDRGDHQPQHF
TRBJ2-5	TRBV28	-	-	TGTGCCAGCATCTTACTCAGGGGAGAGACCCAGTACTTC	CASILLRGETQYF
TRBJ2-7	TRBV12-3/TRBV12-4	-	-	TGTGCCAGCAGCTTTACAGTCTACGAGCAGTACTTC	CASSFTVYEQYF
TRBJ2-5	TRBV6-1	-	-	TGTGCCAGCAGCAGGTCCGGTCCAGAGGAGACCCAGTACTTC	CASSRSGPEETQYF
TRBJ1-2	TRBV20-1	few	-	TGCAGTGCTAGAGATGTCAGGGGCTATGGCTACACCTTC	CSARDVRGYGYTF
TRBJ2-1	TRBV20-1	-	-	TGCAGTGCTAGAGATCCCCCTAGCAACCAAGAGACCCAGTTCTTC	CSARDPPSNQETQFF
TRBJ1-2	TRBV20-1	-	TRBD1	TGCAGTGCTAGAGCCGGGACAGGGATGGAGGGCTACACCTTC	CSARAGTGMEGYTF
TRBJ2-3	TRBV4-1	few	-	TGCGCCAGCAGCCAAGTCGCCGGACTCTGGGATACGCAGTATTTT	CASSQVAGLWDTQYF
TRBJ2-1	TRBV10-3	few	-	TGTGCCATGGGCGATGGGGGGAGCTCCTACAATGAGCAGTTCTTC	CAMGDGGSSYNEQFF
TRBJ2-3	TRBV28	few	TRBD2	TGTGCCAGCTTACGGACTAGCTGGTATGGAGATACGCAGTATTTT	CASLRTSWYGDTQYF
TRBJ1-6	TRBV20-1	-	-	TGCAGTGCTAGAGGCGGGGACTCCTATAATTCACCCCTCCACTTT	CSARGGDSYNSPLHF
TRBJ2-1	TRBV29-1	-	TRBD2	TGCTGTAGATCGGGGGGGCCGGGCGAGCAGTTCTTC	CCRSGGPGEQFF
TRBJ1-5	TRBV5-1	few	-	TGCGCCAGCAGCTTGGTTTCCGGGGGGGATCAGCCCCAGCATTTT	CASSLVSGGDQPQHF
TRBJ2-5	TRBV9	-	TRBD2	TGTGCCAGCAGCGTAGTGGCGGGGGGGCACTATGAGCAGTACTTC	CASSVVAGGHYEQYF
TRBJ1-5	TRBV29-1	-	-	TGCAGCGTCCGACAGGGCAATCAGCCCCAGCATTTT	CSVRQGNQPQHF
TRBJ2-3	TRBV9	few	-	TGTGCCAGCAGCCCCCGATCTTATCCCACAGATACGCAGTATTTT	CASSPRSYPTDTQYF
TRBJ1-2	TRBV20-1	-	-	TGCAGTGCTAGAGATTATGGAGATGGCTACACCTTC	CSARDYGDGYTF
TRBJ2-1	TRBV28	-	TRBD1	TGTGCCAGCAGTACCGTACAGGGGTCCATCGGTAGGAATGAGCAGTTCTTC	CASSTVQGSIGRNEQFF
TRBJ1-1	TRBV12-3/TRBV12-4	-	TRBD1	TGTGCCAGCAGCCGCGGGACAGGAATCGATATGAACACTGAAGCTTTCTTT	CASSRGTGIDMNTEAFF
TRBJ2-3	TRBV7-2	-	TRBD1	TGTGCCAGCAGCTTAGGGCTAGGGACAGGGGGCTCCAGGCAGTATTTT	CASSLGLGTGGSRQYF
TRBJ1-1	TRBV7-2	few	-	TGTGCCAGCAGTAATAGGGAGAGGGCTGAAGCTTTCTTT	CASSNRERAEAFF
TRBJ2-2	TRBV6-5	-	TRBD2	TGTGCCAGCAGTCCCCTGACGGGGGGGCCCGGGGAGCTGTTTTTT	CASSPLTGGPGELFF
TRBJ1-2	TRBV7-8	-	-	TGTGCCAGCAGCTTAGCGGATGGTAGCTACACCTTC	CASSLADGSYTF
TRBJ2-7	TRBV5-1	-	-	TGCGCCAGCAGCGGATCAATGGGGGAGTCCCAGTACTTC	CASSGSMGESQYF
TRBJ2-5	TRBV5-1	few	-	TGCGCCAGCAGCTTGGGTCTGGGGCCGGAGACCCAGTACTTC	CASSLGLGPETQYF
TRBJ2-1	TRBV4-1	-	-	TGCGCCAGCAGCCAAGATTTACCCTACAATGAGCAGTTCTTC	CASSQDLPYNEQFF
TRBJ1-5	TRBV20-1	-	TRBD1	TGCAGTGCTAGGGGACAGGAAATTTTTAGCAATCAGCCCCAGCATTTT	CSARGQEIFSNQPQHF
TRBJ1-2	TRBV20-1	-	-	TGCAGTGCTAGCCCCTCGGCAGGGCCCCAAAACAACACCTTC	CSASPSAGPQNNTF
TRBJ2-7	TRBV9	-	TRBD2	TGTGCCAGCAGCGAACTAGCGGGGGGTAGGGAGCAGTACTTC	CASSELAGGREQYF
TRBJ1-6	TRBV3-1	-	TRBD1	TGTGCCAGCAGCCCGCTTCCCGGGACAGGGGGCTTCTCACCCCTCCACTTT	CASSPLPGTGGFSPLHF
TRBJ2-5	TRBV7-6	-	TRBD2	TGTGCCAGCAGCTTAGTGTCGGGGGGTCAGACCCAGTACTTC	CASSLVSGGQTQYF
TRBJ2-7	TRBV19	few	-	TGTGCCAGTGAGGACACGGACTCCTACGAGCAGTACTTC	CASEDTDSYEQYF
TRBJ2-7	TRBV11-2	once	-	TGTGCCAGCAGCTCGCGGGACCCCTACGAGCAGTACTTC	CASSSRDPYEQYF
TRBJ2-5	TRBV20-1	few	-	TGCAGTGCTAGACAATGGGGGGCAGCGGAGACCCAGTACTTC	CSARQWGAAETQYF
TRBJ2-6	TRBV4-1	-	-	TGCGCCAGCAGCGCCAAAACGGAGGCCAACGTCCTGACTTTC	CASSAKTEANVLTF
TRBJ2-1	TRBV7-2	-	TRBD1	TGTGCCAGCAGGTTCGCGGGACAGGGCTGCCTCAGCTCCTACAATGAGCAGTTCTTC	CASRFAGQGCLSSYNEQFF
TRBJ1-2	TRBV5-1	-	-	TGCGCCAGCAGCTTGGGGTCGACAGGCAGAAGGAACTATGGCTACACCTTC	CASSLGSTGRRNYGYTF
TRBJ2-4	TRBV27	many	-	TGTGCCAGCAGCCCGACAGTAGCCAAAAACATTCAGTACTTC	CASSPTVAKNIQYF
TRBJ2-5	TRBV6-5	few	-	TGTGCCAGCAGTTCCCCCCAGACCCAGTACTTC	CASSSPQTQYF
TRBJ2-3	TRBV10-2	few	-	TGCGCCAGCCGCAAGAGGGCCAGCACAGATACGCAGTATTTT	CASRKRASTDTQYF
TRBJ1-6	TRBV12-3/TRBV12-4	-	TRBD1	TGTGCCAGCAGTTTGGAGCAGGGGGCGACCTATAATTCACTCCTCCACTTT	CASSLEQGATYNSLLHF
TRBJ2-1	TRBV5-1	many	-	TGCGCCAGCAGCGAATTCCGAAGCTCCTACAATGAGCAGTTCTTC	CASSEFRSSYNEQFF
TRBJ1-2	TRBV20-1	-	TRBD1	TGCAGTGCTAGTAGCCCGGGACAGGGATATGGCTACACCTTC	CSASSPGQGYGYTF
TRBJ1-6	TRBV5-1	few	-	TGCGCCAGCAGCCGGGACCCCAATTCACCCCTCCACTTT	CASSRDPNSPLHF
TRBJ2-3	TRBV10-2	few	-	TGCGCCAGCAGGAGCCCGAAGGGGAAAGCTAGCACAGATACGCAGTATTTT	CASRSPKGKASTDTQYF
TRBJ1-6	TRBV2	-	TRBD1	TGTGCCAACGCCGACAGGGGGCCTTCACCCCTCCACTTT	CANADRGPSPLHF
TRBJ1-6	TRBV12-3/TRBV12-4	-	TRBD1	TGTGCCAGCAGTTCGCAGGGGGATAATTCACCCCTCCACTTT	CASSSQGDNSPLHF
TRBJ2-5	TRBV7-9	-	-	TGTGCCAGCAGCTTAGATATCAGGGCAGATCTGCAAGAGACCCAGTACTTC	CASSLDIRADLQETQYF
TRBJ1-5	TRBV15	-	-	TGTGCCACCGGCAGAGAAGGGGGGGTACCAGGGGACAATCAGCCCCAGCATTTT	CATGREGGVPGDNQPQHF